Listed below are T cell receptor beta chains from one sample, sequenced in a study of shared clonotypes between healthy human individuals. TCRdb keeps only in-frame clones here, not all; method: immunoSEQ multiplex PCR. The sample lists roughly 490,000 clones, 76% occurring once. The specimen was PBMCs. The origin of the receptors is a middle-aged woman in good health. Some clones in this sample may be carry-over from other donors' samples. Both conserved end residues are part of each CDR3. Size is omitted from some rows. Given values are once, few, many or a class for expanded clones.

J	V	size	length	CDR3
TRBJ1-5	TRBV19	once	15	CASSRGGSSNQPQHF
TRBJ1-3	TRBV5-6	-	15	CASQGQATSGNTIYF
TRBJ1-5	TRBV19	-	17	CASSILQPEGGGQPQHF
TRBJ2-5	TRBV15	-	16	CATSRDWTGNQETQYF
TRBJ2-2	TRBV19	-	15	CASRTQGADTGELFF
TRBJ2-7	TRBV27	-	15	CASSLGLAGSYEQYF
TRBJ2-1	TRBV9	-	15	CASSVSTSWGGEQFF
TRBJ2-2	TRBV10-3	-	13	CATSGISTGELFF
TRBJ2-7	TRBV15	-	14	CATSKGTSGYEQYF
TRBJ2-7	TRBV30	-	14	CASNRLAGGYEQYF
TRBJ2-5	TRBV28	-	13	CASNRGGQETQYF
TRBJ1-5	TRBV4-2	-	18	CASSLVGGGLTSNQPQHF
TRBJ2-3	TRBV7-9	-	11	CASLGSDTQYF
TRBJ1-2	TRBV28	-	14	CASSPFEYPYGYTF
TRBJ2-3	TRBV9	-	16	CASSTGPSSSTDTQYF
TRBJ1-4	TRBV30	once	15	CAWSDQGPPEGKLFF
TRBJ2-2	TRBV4-1	-	15	CASRPGTSGTGELFF
TRBJ1-5	TRBV7-6	few	13	CASSLGGDQPQHF
TRBJ1-2	TRBV4-2	-	12	CASSPLEGGYTF
TRBJ2-5	TRBV7-2	once	16	CASSTILAGGEETQYF
TRBJ2-2	TRBV19	-	14	CATRTSRGTGELFF
TRBJ2-1	TRBV19	-	15	CASSIAQGAYNEQFF
TRBJ2-1	TRBV5-1	-	15	CASSQIAQGNNEQFF
TRBJ1-1	TRBV10-3	once	13	CAIRDRGLTEAFF
TRBJ2-1	TRBV2	-	15	CASNSGTSGRNEQFF
TRBJ2-5	TRBV5-1	-	15	CASSPAGTPQETQYF
TRBJ1-2	TRBV18	once	15	CASSPVLGGDDGYTF
TRBJ2-2	TRBV5-1	few	18	CASSSDTGRVANTGELFF
TRBJ2-7	TRBV9	-	15	CASSPRGTGGVEQYF
TRBJ2-1	TRBV10-3	-	17	CAIRRTSARVRYNEQFF
TRBJ1-1	TRBV29-1	few	14	CSGWGPGMNTEAFF
TRBJ2-1	TRBV30	once	12	CAWEPGQGAKFF
TRBJ2-1	TRBV11-2	-	13	CASSDRYPNEQFF
TRBJ2-3	TRBV2	-	15	CASRKLGQTTDTQYF
TRBJ2-3	TRBV7-6	-	15	CASSLAGGSPDTQYF
TRBJ2-7	TRBV7-2	-	16	CASSLVATSGRYEQYF
TRBJ1-1	TRBV7-2	-	13	CASSLARGRVAFF
TRBJ2-3	TRBV6-1	-	16	CASSAPSAQRADTQYF
TRBJ2-1	TRBV6-4	-	16	CASSDSTENSYNEQFF
TRBJ2-5	TRBV18	-	17	CASSPISLSGSGETQYF
TRBJ2-3	TRBV18	-	13	CASSPERDDTQYF
TRBJ1-5	TRBV25-1	-	14	CASGAQGRNQPQHF
TRBJ1-5	TRBV7-3	-	13	CASNLLWGQPQHF